This entry features one TCR beta chain sequence. What it binds is not known. The sample originates from a study of T cell responses to AZD1222 COVID-19 vaccine. Sequenced by immunoSEQ multiplex PCR; TCRdb stores in-frame clones only, minus some. Of about 110,000 clones listed, around 85% are singletons. Broader study findings: Females outnumbered males among donors, who were mostly white British; clonal diversity was possibly underestimated.

Germline loops: CDR1 SGHDT, CDR2 YYEEEE. Trimming shortened V by 2 bases and J by 9 bases, and 12 bases separated the two germline ends. The CDR3 is 13 residues long. The input for sequencing was peripheral blood, taken on day 0 of AZD1222 vaccination. V gene TRBV5-6 combines with J gene TRBJ1-3; maybe TRBD1 (5 bases). The sequence derives from an adult in good health. For the CDR3, the DNA is TGTGCCAGCAGCTTAACAGAGGGGAGCACCATATATTTT. Its translation: CASSLTEGSTIYF.